This TCR beta chain was recorded in a study of shared clonotypes between healthy human individuals. The V and J ends lost 4 bases and 5 bases respectively, with 20 bases between them. The CDR3 has 16 amino acids. Per the germline V gene, CDR1 is GTSNPN and CDR2 is SVGIG (reference sequence). Using immunoSEQ multiplex PCR, the repertoire was profiled, and TCRdb retains in-frame clones only, with some absent. The table has approximately 980,000 clones, around 80% seen once; the top ten hold around 1.5%. Sequencing was carried out using memory CD4+ T cells sorted from blood. Subset here: CD45RA-negative fraction. V usage is TRBV30 and J usage is TRBJ2-2, with TRBD2 as a possible D gene (5 bases). The clonotype originates from a man between 18 and 29 years old in good health. The CDR3 sequence is CAWNPEVKVGTGELFF. CDR3 coding DNA: TGTGCCTGGAATCCGGAGGTCAAGGTGGGAACCGGGGAGCTGTTTTTT.